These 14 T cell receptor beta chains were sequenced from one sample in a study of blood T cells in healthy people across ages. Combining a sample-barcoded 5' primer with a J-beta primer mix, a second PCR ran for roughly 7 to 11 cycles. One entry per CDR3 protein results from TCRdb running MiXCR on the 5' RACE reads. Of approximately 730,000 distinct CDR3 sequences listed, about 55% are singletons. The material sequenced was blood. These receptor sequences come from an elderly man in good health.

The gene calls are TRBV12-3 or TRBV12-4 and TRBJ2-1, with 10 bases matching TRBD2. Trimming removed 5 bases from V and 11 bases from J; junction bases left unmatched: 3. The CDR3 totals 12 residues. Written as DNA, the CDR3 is TGTGCCAGCAGTCCAGCGGGGGGGAAGCAGTTCTTC. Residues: CASSPAGGKQFF.

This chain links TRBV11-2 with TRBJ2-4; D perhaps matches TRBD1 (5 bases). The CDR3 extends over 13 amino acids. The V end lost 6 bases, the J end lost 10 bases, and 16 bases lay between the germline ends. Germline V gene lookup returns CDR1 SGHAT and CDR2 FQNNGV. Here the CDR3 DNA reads TGTGCCAGCAGTGCGCAGGATGGGGCTATTCAGTACTTC. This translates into CASSAQDGAIQYF.

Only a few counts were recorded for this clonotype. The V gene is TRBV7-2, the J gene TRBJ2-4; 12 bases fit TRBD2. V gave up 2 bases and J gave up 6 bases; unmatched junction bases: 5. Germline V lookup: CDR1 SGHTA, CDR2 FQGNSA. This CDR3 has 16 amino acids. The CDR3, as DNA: TGTGCCAGCAGCTTAATCCTAGCGGGAGGGGGAAACATTCAGTACTTC. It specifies CASSLILAGGGNIQYF.

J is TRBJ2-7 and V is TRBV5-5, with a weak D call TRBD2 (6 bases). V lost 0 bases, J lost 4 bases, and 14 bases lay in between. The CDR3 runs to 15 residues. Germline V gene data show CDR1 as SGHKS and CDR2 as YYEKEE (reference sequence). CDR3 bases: TGTGCCAGCAGCTTGGGCGGGACCACCCGATACGAGCAGTACTTC. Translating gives CASSLGGTTRYEQYF.

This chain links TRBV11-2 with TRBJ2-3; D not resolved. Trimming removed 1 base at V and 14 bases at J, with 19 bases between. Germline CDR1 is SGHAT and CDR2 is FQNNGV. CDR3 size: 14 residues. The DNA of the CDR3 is TGTGCCAGCAGCTTAGCGTCCCAACACAGAGACGCGTATTTT. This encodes CASSLASQHRDAYF.

CDR3 in DNA: TGCAGCGTCTCACAGGGCCTGAACTACGAGCAGTACTTC. Translation: CSVSQGLNYEQYF. The V and J genes are TRBV29-1 and TRBJ2-7; a possible D gene is TRBD1 (6 bases). V lost 6 bases and J lost 3, with 15 bases in between. Germline CDR1 and CDR2: SQVTM and ANQGSEA. This CDR3 contains 13 residues.

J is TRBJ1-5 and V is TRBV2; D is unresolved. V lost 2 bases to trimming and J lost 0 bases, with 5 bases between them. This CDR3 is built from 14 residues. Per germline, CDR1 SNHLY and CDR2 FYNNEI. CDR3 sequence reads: CASSEMGSNQPQHF. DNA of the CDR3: TGTGCCAGCAGTGAAATGGGTAGCAATCAGCCCCAGCATTTT.

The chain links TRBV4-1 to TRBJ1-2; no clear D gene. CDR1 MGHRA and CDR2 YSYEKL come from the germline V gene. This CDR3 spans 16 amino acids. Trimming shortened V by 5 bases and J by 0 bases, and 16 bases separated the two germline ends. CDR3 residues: CASSSREQTTNYGYTF. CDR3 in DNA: TGCGCCAGCAGCTCGCGCGAACAGACCACTAACTATGGCTACACCTTC.

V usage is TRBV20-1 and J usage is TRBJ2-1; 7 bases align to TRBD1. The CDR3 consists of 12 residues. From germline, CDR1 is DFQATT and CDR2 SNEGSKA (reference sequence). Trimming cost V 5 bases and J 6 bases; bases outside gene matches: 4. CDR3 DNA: TGCAGTGCTCAGAGACAGGGCAATGAGCAGTTCTTC. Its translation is CSAQRQGNEQFF.

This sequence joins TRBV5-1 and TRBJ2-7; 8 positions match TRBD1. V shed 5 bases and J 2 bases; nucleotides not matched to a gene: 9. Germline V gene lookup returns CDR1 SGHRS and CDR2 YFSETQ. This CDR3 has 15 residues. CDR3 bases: TGCGCCAGCAGATCGGCAGGGGGCGAAACCTACGAGCAGTACTTC. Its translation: CASRSAGGETYEQYF.

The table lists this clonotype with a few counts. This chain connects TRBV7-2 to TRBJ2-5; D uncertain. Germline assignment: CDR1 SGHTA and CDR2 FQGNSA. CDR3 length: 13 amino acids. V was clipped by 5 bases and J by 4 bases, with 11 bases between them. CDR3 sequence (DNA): TGTGCCAGCAGCCCAGTCAGGCTAGAGACCCAGTACTTC. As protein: CASSPVRLETQYF.

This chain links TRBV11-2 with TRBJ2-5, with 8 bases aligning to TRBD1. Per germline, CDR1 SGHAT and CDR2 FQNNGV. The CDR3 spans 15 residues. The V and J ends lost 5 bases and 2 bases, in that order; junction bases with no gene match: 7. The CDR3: CASSRRTGIQETQYF. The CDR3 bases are TGTGCCAGCAGCCGGCGGACAGGGATACAAGAGACCCAGTACTTC. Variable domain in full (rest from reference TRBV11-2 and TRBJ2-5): EAGVAQSPRYKIIEKRQSVAFWCNPISGHATLYWYQQILGQGPKLLIQFQNNGVVDDSQLPKDRFSAERLKGVDSTLKIQPAKLEDSAVYLCASSRRTGIQETQYFGPGTRLLVL.

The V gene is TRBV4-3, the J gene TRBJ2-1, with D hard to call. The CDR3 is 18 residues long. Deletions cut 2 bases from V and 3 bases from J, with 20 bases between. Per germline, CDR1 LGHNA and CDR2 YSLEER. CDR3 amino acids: CASSQNPGRRIRYNEQFF. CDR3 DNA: TGCGCCAGCAGCCAAAATCCCGGACGGCGTATACGCTACAATGAGCAGTTCTTC.

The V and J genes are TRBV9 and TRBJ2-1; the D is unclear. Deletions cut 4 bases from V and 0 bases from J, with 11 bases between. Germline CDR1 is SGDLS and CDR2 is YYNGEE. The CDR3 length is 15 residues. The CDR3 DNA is TGTGCCAGCAGCATCGACGTTAGCTCCTACAATGAGCAGTTCTTC. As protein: CASSIDVSSYNEQFF.